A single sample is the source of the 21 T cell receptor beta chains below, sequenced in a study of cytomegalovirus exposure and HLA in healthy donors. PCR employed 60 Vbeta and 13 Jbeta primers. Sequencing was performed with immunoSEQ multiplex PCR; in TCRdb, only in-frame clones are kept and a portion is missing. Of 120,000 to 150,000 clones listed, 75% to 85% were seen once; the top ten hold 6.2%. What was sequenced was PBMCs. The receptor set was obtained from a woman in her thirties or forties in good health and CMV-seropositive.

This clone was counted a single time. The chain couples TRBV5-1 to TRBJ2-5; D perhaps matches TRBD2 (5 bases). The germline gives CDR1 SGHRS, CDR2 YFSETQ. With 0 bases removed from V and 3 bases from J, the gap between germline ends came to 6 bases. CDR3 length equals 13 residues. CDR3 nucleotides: TGCGCCAGCAGCTTGGCCGGGAAAGAGACCCAGTACTTC. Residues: CASSLAGKETQYF.

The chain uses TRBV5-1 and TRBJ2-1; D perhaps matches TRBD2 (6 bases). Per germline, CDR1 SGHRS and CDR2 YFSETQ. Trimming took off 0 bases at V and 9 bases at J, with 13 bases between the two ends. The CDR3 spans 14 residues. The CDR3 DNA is TGCGCCAGCAGCTTGGTCGGGAGTGCTATTGAGCAGTTCTTC. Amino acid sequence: CASSLVGSAIEQFF.

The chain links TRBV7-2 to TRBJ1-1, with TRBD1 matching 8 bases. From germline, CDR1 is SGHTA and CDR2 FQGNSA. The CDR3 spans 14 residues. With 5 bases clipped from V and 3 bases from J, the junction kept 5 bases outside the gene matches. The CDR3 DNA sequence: TGTGCCAGCAGCCGACAGGGGTTTTACACTGAAGCTTTCTTT. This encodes CASSRQGFYTEAFF.

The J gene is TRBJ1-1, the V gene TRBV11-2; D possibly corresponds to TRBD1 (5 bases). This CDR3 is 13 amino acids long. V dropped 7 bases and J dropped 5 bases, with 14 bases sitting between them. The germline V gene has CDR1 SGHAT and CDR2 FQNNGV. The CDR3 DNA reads TGTGCCAGCACCCAGTCGGGGGGAACTGAAGCTTTCTTT. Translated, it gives CASTQSGGTEAFF. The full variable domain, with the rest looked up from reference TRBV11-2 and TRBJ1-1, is EAGVAQSPRYKIIEKRQSVAFWCNPISGHATLYWYQQILGQGPKLLIQFQNNGVVDDSQLPKDRFSAERLKGVDSTLKIQPAKLEDSAVYLCASTQSGGTEAFFGQGTRLTVV.

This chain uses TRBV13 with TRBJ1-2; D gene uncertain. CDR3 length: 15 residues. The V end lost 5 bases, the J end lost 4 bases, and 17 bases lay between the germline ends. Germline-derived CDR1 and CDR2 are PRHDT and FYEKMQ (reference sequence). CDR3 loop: CASSLSEQYPYGYTF. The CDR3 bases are TGTGCCAGCAGCCTCTCCGAACAATACCCCTATGGCTACACCTTC.

CDR3 protein: CASRQGNWYGYTF. The CDR3, as DNA: TGTGCCAGTCGACAGGGGAATTGGTATGGCTACACCTTC. The chain links TRBV19 to TRBJ1-2, with TRBD1 matching 8 bases. The germline CDR1 and CDR2 sequences are LNHDA and SQIVND (reference sequence). J was trimmed by 5 bases and V by 8 bases; bases with no gene match: 7. This CDR3 is built from 13 residues.

CDR3 in amino acids: CASSSWDKGIYGYTF. The CDR3 DNA is TGTGCCAGCAGTTCCTGGGACAAGGGGATCTATGGCTACACCTTC. This chain connects TRBV25-1 to TRBJ1-2, with a possible D match to TRBD1 (6 bases). This CDR3 has 15 amino acids. Trimming removed 5 bases at V and 4 bases at J, with 17 bases between. Germline CDR1 reads MGHDK; CDR2 reads SYGVNS.

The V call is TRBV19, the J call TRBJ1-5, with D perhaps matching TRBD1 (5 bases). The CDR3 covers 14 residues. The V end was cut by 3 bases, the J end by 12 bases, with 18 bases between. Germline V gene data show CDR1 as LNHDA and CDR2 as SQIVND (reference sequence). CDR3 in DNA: TGTGCCAGTAGTATGTCTGGGAGGAGGGGTTACCAGCATTTT. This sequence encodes CASSMSGRRGYQHF.

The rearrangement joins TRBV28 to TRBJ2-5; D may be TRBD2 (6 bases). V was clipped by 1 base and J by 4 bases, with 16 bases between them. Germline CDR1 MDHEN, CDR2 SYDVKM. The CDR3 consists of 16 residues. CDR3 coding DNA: TGTGCCAGCAGTTTATCGGGAGCCGGGAGCGGAGAGACCCAGTACTTC. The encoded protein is CASSLSGAGSGETQYF.

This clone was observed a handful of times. The CDR3 is CSVESSVVYNEQFF. CDR3 bases: TGCAGCGTTGAATCCAGCGTTGTTTACAATGAGCAGTTCTTC. The J gene is TRBJ2-1, the V gene TRBV29-1; D is unclear. Germline V gives CDR1 SQVTM, CDR2 ANQGSEA. Deletions cut 2 bases from V and 4 bases from J, with 12 bases between. The CDR3 is made up of 14 amino acids.

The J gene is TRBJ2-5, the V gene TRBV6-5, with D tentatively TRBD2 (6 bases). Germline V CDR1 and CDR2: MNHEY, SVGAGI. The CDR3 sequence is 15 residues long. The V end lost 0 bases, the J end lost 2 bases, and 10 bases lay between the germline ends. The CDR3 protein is CASSYSNAGQETQYF. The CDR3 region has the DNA TGTGCCAGCAGTTACTCGAACGCGGGACAAGAGACCCAGTACTTC.

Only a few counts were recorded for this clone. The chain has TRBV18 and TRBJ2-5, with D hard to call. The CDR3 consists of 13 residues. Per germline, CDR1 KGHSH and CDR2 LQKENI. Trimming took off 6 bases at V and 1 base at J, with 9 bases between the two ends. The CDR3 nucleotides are TGTGCCAGCTCCCCCCCCTTCCAAGAGACCCAGTACTTC. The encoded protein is CASSPPFQETQYF.

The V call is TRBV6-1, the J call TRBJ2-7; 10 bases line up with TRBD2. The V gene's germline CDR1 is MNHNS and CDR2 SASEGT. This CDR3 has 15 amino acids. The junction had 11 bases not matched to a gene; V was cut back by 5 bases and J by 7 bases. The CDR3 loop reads CASSPTGLANGEQYF. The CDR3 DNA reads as TGTGCCAGCAGTCCCACGGGACTAGCGAACGGGGAGCAGTACTTC.

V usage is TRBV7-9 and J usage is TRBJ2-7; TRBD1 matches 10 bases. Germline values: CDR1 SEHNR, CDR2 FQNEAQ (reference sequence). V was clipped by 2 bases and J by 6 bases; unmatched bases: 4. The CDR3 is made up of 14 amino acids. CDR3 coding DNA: TGTGCCAGCAGCTTACCGGGACAGGGGACCGAGCAGTACTTC. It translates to CASSLPGQGTEQYF.

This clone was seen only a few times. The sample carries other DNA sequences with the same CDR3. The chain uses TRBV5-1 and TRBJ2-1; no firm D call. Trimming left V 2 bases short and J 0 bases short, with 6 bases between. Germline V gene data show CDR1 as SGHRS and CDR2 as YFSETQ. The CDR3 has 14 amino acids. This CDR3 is CASSLFSSYNEQFF. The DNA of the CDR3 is TGCGCCAGCAGCTTATTTAGCTCCTACAATGAGCAGTTCTTC.

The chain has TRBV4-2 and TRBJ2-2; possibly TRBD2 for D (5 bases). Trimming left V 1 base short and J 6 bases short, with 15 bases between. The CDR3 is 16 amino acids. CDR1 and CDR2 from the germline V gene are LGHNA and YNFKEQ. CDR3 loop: CASSQGPGVVAGELFF. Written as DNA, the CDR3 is TGTGCCAGCAGCCAAGGACCCGGGGTCGTCGCCGGGGAGCTGTTTTTT.

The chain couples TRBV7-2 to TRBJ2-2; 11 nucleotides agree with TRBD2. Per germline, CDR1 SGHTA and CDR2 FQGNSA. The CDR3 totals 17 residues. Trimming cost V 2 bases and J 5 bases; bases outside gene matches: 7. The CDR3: CASSLLGLADNTGELFF. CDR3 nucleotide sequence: TGTGCCAGCAGCTTACTGGGACTAGCGGACAATACCGGGGAGCTGTTTTTT.

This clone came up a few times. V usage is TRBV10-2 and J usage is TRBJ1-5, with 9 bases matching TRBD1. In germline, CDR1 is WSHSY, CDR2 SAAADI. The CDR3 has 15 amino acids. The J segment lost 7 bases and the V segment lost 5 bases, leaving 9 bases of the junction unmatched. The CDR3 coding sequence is TGCGCCAGCAGTACCGGGACAGGGTCCTCCCAGCCCCAGCATTTT. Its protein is CASSTGTGSSQPQHF.

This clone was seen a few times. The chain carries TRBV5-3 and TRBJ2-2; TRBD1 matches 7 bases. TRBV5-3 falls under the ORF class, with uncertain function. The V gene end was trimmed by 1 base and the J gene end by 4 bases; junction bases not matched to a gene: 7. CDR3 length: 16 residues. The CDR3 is CARSLSETGTTGELFF. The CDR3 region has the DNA TGTGCCAGAAGCTTGTCGGAGACAGGGACCACCGGGGAGCTGTTTTTT.

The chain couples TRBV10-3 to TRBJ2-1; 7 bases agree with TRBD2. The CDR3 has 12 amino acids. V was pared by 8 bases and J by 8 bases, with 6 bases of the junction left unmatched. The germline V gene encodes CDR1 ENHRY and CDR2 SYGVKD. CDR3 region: CAIAGVEYEQFF. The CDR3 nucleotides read TGTGCCATCGCGGGAGTTGAGTATGAGCAGTTCTTC.

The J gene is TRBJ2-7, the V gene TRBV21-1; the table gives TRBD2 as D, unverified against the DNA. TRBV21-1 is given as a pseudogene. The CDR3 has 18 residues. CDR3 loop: CASSKKRSGTSGPYEQYF. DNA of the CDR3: TGTGCCAGCAGCAAAAAAAGAAGTGGGACTAGCGGGCCCTACGAGCAGTACTTC.